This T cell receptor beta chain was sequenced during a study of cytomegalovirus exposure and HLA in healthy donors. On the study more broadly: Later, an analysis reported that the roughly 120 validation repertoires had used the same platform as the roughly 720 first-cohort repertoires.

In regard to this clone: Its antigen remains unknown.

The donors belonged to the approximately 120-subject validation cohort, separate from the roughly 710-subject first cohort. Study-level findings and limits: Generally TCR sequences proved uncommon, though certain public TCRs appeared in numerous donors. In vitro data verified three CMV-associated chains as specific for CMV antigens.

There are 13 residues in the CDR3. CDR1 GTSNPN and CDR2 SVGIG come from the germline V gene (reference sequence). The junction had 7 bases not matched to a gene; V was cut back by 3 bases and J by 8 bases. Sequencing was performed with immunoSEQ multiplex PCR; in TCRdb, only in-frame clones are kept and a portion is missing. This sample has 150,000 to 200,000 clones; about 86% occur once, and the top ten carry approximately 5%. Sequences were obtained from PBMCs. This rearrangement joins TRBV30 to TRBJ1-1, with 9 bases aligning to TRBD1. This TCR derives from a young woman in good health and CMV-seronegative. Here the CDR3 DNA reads TGTGCCTGGAGCAGGACAGGGGAAACCGAAGCTTTCTTT. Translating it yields CAWSRTGETEAFF.